The entry below describes one T cell receptor (beta chain). The antigen remains unidentified. The record originates from a study of monozygotic twins with inflammatory bowel disease. Notes on the study in general: Immunosuppressive treatment differences may have increased patient repertoire variability.

Germline-derived CDR1 and CDR2 are SGDLS and YYNGEE. The CDR3 is 14 residues long. Added by template switching were UMIs that each held a 6-nucleotide sample barcode. For each CDR3 protein, TCRdb gives one entry from its re-call of the 5' RACE reads, without DNA. Its listing shows around 450,000 distinct CDR3 sequences. The sample was blood. The clonotype was recovered from a human donor with ulcerative colitis or Crohn's disease, or a healthy co-twin of an affected twin (not recorded which). The rearrangement uses TRBV9 and TRBJ2-5; TCRdb picks TRBD2, but there is no DNA to check that call. The chain's CDR3 is CASNGGTGGETQYF.